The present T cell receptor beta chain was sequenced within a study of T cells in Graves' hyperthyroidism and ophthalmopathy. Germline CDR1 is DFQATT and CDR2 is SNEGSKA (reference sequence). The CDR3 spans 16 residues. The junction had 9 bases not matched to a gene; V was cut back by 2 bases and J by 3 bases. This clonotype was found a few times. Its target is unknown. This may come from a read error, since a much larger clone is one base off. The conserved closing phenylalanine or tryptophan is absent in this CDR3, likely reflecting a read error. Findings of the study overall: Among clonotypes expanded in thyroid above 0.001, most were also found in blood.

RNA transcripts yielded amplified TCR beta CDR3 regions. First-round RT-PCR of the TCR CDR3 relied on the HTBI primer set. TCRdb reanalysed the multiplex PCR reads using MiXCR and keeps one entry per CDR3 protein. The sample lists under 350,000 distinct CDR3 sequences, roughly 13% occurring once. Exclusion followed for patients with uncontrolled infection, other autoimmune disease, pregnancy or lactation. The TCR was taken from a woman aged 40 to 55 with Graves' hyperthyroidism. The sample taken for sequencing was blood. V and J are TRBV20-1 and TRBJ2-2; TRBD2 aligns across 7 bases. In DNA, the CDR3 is TGCAGTGCTAGACCATCTAGCGGACGGGACACCGGGGAGCTGTTTCTT. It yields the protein CSARPSSGRDTGELFL.